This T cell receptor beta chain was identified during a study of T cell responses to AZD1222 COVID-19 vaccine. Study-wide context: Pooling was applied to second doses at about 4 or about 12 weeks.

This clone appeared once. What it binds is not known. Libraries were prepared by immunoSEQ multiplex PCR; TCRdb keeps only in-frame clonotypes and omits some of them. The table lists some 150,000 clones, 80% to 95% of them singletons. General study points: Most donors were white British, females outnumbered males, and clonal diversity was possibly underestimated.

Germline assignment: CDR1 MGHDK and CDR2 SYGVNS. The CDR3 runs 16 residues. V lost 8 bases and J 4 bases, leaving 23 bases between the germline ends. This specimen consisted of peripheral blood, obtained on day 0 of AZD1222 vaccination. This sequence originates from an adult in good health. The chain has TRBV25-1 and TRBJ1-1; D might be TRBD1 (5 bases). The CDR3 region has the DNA TGTGCCAGCGGGGAGCCCTACAAGGGGCGAAGCACTGAAGCTTTCTTT. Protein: CASGEPYKGRSTEAFF. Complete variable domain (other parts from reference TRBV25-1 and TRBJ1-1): EADIYQTPRYLVIGTGKKITLECSQTMGHDKMYWYQQDPGMELHLIHYSYGVNSTEKGDLSSESTVSRIRTEHFPLTLESARPSHTSQYLCASGEPYKGRSTEAFFGQGTRLTVV.